This T cell receptor (beta chain) emerged from a study of identical twins. TCRdb ran MiXCR on the 5' RACE reads and lists one entry per CDR3 protein. The table lists some 190,000 distinct CDR3 sequences, around 15% of them singletons. Germline V CDR1 and CDR2: SGHDN, FVKESK. Trimming took off 0 bases at V and 2 bases at J, with 4 bases between the two ends. CDR3 size: 13 residues. This clonotype has a handful of counts. These data were likewise used in another study, on T cells expressing NK-cell markers. That work states: Among several donors, these clonotypes also ranked first in the CD3+CD56-NKG2C+ fraction.

The source of this sequence is a woman in her late teens or twenties in good health. This rearrangement joins TRBV14 to TRBJ1-2; D remains ambiguous. Input material: CD8+ T cells sorted from blood. DNA of the CDR3: TGTGCCAGCAGCCAAGAGGGAAACTATGGCTACACCTTC. This sequence encodes CASSQEGNYGYTF.